The clone carrying this T cell receptor (beta chain) was observed many times. The data belong to a study of molecular identifiers for immune sequencing clone quantification. One entry per CDR3 protein results from TCRdb running MiXCR on the PCR reads. The sample carries approximately 630,000 distinct CDR3 sequences, about 25% recorded once. The V gene's germline CDR1 is SGHRS and CDR2 YFSETQ. This CDR3 has 15 amino acids. V was pared by 0 bases and J by 3 bases, with 11 bases between. Using 10%, 30% or 50% RNA, naive CD8 libraries were derived from about 21,000 to 970,000 sorted cells. The sequenced sample was naive CD8+ T cells from blood, with Jurkat cell RNA spiked in. As for subset: FACS-sorted CD8+CD4-CCR7+CD45RA+ naive T cells. The receptor comes from a human donor in good health. Some libraries in this study had Jurkat cell RNA spiked in. The chain uses TRBV5-1 and TRBJ2-3; D unclear. This CDR3 is CASSLVPDTTDTQYF. For the CDR3, the DNA is TGCGCCAGCAGCTTGGTACCGGATACAACAGATACGCAGTATTTT. The full variable domain, its missing parts supplied by reference TRBV5-1 and TRBJ2-3, is KAGVTQTPRYLIKTRGQQVTLSCSPISGHRSVSWYQQTPGQGLQFLFEYFSETQRNKGNFPGRFSGRQFSNSRSEMNVSTLELGDSALYLCASSLVPDTTDTQYFGPGTRLTVL.